This paragraph reports one T cell receptor (beta chain). As yet, its antigen is unknown. This record belongs to a study of T cells in localized non-small cell lung cancer. Germline CDR1 and CDR2: GTSNPN and SVGIG (reference sequence). Trimming cost V 5 bases and J 0 bases, with 13 bases left between them. The CDR3 totals 14 residues. Study findings and constraints: Measurement of T cell clonality placed uninvolved adjacent lung highest, above the level in tumor. Sequencing was limited to one tumor region, leaving the possibility of heterogeneity open. Within adjacent lung there appeared a median roughly 60 of the top 100 tumor clones. Patients showing higher blood T cell density tended to see longer overall survival.

TCRdb's copy holds only in-frame clones and misses some; the assay was immunoSEQ multiplex PCR. The table has about 2,400 clones, about two fifths seen once. This sequence was found in a male donor older than 55 with stage II squamous cell lung carcinoma. V and J are TRBV30 and TRBJ1-2; perhaps TRBD1 as D (5 bases). The sample in question was lung tumor tissue, obtained before any cancer treatment. The chain's CDR3 is CAWGFGGANYGYTF. The CDR3 coding sequence is TGTGCCTGGGGGTTCGGGGGAGCTAACTATGGCTACACCTTC.